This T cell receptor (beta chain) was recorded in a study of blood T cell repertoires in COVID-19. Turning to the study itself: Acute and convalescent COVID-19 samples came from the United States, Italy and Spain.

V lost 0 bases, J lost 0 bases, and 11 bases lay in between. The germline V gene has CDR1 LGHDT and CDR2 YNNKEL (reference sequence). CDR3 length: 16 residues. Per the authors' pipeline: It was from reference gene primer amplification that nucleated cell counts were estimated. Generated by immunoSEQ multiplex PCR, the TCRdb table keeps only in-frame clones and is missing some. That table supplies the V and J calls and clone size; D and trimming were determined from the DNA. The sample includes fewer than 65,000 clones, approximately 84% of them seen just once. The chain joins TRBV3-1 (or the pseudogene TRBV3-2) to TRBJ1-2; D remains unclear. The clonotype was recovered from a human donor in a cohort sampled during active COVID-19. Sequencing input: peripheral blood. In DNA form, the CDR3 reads TGTGCCAGCAGCCAAGAACACCTGAAACCTAACTATGGCTACACCTTC. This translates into CASSQEHLKPNYGYTF.